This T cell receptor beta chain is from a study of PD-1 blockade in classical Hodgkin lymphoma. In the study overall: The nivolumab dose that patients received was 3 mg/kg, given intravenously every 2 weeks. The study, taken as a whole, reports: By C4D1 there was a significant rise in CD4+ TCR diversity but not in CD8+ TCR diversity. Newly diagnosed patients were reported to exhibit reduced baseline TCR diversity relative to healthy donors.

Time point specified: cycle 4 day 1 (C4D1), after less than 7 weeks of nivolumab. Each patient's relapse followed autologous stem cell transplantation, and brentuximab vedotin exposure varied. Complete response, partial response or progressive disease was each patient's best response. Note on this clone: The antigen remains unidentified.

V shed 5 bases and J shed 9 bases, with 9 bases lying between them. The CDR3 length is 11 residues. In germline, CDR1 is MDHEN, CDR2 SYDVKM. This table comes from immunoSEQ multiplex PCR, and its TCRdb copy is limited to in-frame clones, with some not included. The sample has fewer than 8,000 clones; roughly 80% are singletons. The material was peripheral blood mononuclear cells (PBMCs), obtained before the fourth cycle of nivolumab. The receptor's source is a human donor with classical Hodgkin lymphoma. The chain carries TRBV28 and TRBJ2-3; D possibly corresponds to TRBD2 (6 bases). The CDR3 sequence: CASSARGTQYF. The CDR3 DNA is TGTGCCAGCAGTGCCCGGGGGACGCAGTATTTT.